This T cell receptor (beta chain) derives from a study of T cell responses to AZD1222 COVID-19 vaccine. Study-wide results and caveats: Repertoires were obtained solely post-peak T cell response.

The ends lost 6 bases at V and 2 bases at J; junction bases unmatched: 19. The CDR3 length is 19 residues. Germline CDR1 and CDR2: SGHVS and FNYEAQ. Note on this clone: Its cognate antigen is unknown.

TCRdb's table, derived via immunoSEQ multiplex PCR, lists solely in-frame clones and lacks some. The table records 150,000 to 180,000 clones, approximately 87% of them present only once. V gene TRBV7-6 combines with J gene TRBJ1-3; 7 bases match TRBD1. Here the sequenced sample was peripheral blood, taken on day 0 of MenACWY control vaccination. This clonotype was sampled from an adult in good health. The CDR3 DNA reads TGTGCCAGCAGACCAACCTACCGGGGAGGGGGCGACCCTGGAAACACCATATATTTT. Amino acids: CASRPTYRGGGDPGNTIYF.